These 26 T cell receptor beta chains originate from one sample sequenced in a study of OX40 agonist ivuxolimab in advanced cancers. Generated by immunoSEQ multiplex PCR, the TCRdb table keeps only in-frame clones and is missing some. This table holds about 54,000 clones, approximately 90% found once. The sample in question was CD4+ or CD8+ T cells sorted from blood, obtained in a trial of the OX40 agonist ivuxolimab. The origin of the receptors is an adult with an advanced solid tumor such as melanoma, head and neck, liver or kidney cancer.

The table lists this clone with a count of one. This sequence joins TRBV5-1 and TRBJ2-2; 11 bases match TRBD2. V lost 5 bases and J lost 4; bases outside the gene matches: 4. The V gene's germline CDR1 is SGHRS and CDR2 YFSETQ. CDR3 size: 15 residues. The CDR3 loop is CASRPLAGGTGELFF. The CDR3 region has the DNA TGCGCCAGCAGGCCCCTAGCGGGGGGCACCGGGGAGCTGTTTTTT.

The genes are TRBV4-1 and TRBJ1-1, with a tentative D call TRBD1 (5 bases). CDR1 and CDR2 (germline): MGHRA, YSYEKL. Trimming stripped 4 bases from V and 0 bases from J, with 9 bases between. This CDR3 spans 14 amino acids. The CDR3 DNA follows: TGCGCCAGCAGCCCAGGACACATGAACACTGAAGCTTTCTTT. This gives the protein CASSPGHMNTEAFF.

This clone was observed a few times. V usage is TRBV2 and J usage is TRBJ1-3; D gene uncertain. The germline CDR1 and CDR2 sequences are SNHLY and FYNNEI. V shed 5 bases and J shed 4 bases, with 6 bases lying between them. The CDR3 runs 12 residues. CDR3 sequence reads: CASSTRGNTIYF. The CDR3 DNA sequence: TGTGCCAGCAGTACTCGGGGAAACACCATATATTTT.

The J gene is TRBJ2-3, the V gene TRBV7-9; 10 bases match TRBD2. CDR1 is SEHNR, CDR2 FQNEAQ, per germline (reference sequence). After removal of 3 bases from V and 2 bases from J, the junction contained 2 bases not matched to a gene. CDR3 size: 15 residues. DNA of the CDR3: TGTGCCAGCAGCTTCACTAGCGGGGACACAGATACGCAGTATTTT. Its translation: CASSFTSGDTDTQYF.

The chain recombines TRBV7-9 with TRBJ1-1; the D is unclear. The CDR3 length is 13 residues. V was shortened by 5 bases and J by 5 bases, with 12 bases between the two germline ends. Germline V lookup: CDR1 SEHNR, CDR2 FQNEAQ (reference sequence). CDR3 residues: CASSRPLGTEAFF. CDR3 DNA sequence: TGTGCCAGCAGCCGCCCCCTAGGAACTGAAGCTTTCTTT.

The CDR3 sequence: CASSPGGDREGGEQYF. CDR3 DNA sequence: TGTGCCAGCAGCCCAGGGGGGGACCGCGAAGGCGGGGAGCAGTACTTC. The chain combines TRBV9 with TRBJ2-7; D may correspond to TRBD1 or TRBD2 (7 bases each). V was pared by 4 bases and J by 7 bases, with 24 bases between. In germline, CDR1 is SGDLS, CDR2 YYNGEE. The CDR3 length is 16 residues.

The rearrangement links TRBV28 to TRBJ2-3; possible D gene TRBD2, 5 bases. Trimming left V 4 bases short and J 0 bases short, with 26 bases between. Germline V CDR1 and CDR2: MDHEN, SYDVKM. The CDR3 runs 20 residues. The CDR3 DNA follows: TGTGCCAGCAGTTCCCCCCCCTTAGCGTACCTCACCCCAAGCACAGATACGCAGTATTTT. Amino acids: CASSSPPLAYLTPSTDTQYF.

This clone occurred a few times. V gene TRBV27 combines with J gene TRBJ1-2; 11 positions match TRBD1. The CDR3 covers 16 residues. V trimming: 5 bases; J trimming: 4 bases; junction bases outside the gene matches: 9. Looked up from germline, CDR1 is MNHEY and CDR2 is SMNVEV (reference sequence). The CDR3 spells CASSRTGGFTLYGYTF. The DNA of the CDR3 is TGTGCCAGCAGTAGGACAGGGGGCTTTACACTCTATGGCTACACCTTC.

V is TRBV5-1 and J is TRBJ2-5, with TRBD1 matching 8 bases. The CDR3 sequence is 15 residues long. V shed 0 bases and J 4 bases; nucleotides not matched to a gene: 5. CDR1 is SGHRS and CDR2 is YFSETQ in the germline V gene. The CDR3 region has the DNA TGCGCCAGCAGCTTGGGACAGGGGCGGAGAGAGACCCAGTACTTC. This codes for CASSLGQGRRETQYF. Full variable domain (missing parts from reference TRBV5-1 and TRBJ2-5): KAGVTQTPRYLIKTRGQQVTLSCSPISGHRSVSWYQQTPGQGLQFLFEYFSETQRNKGNFPGRFSGRQFSNSRSEMNVSTLELGDSALYLCASSLGQGRRETQYFGPGTRLLVL.

This sequence joins TRBV28 and TRBJ2-4; D call uncertain. Trimming removed 5 bases at V and 8 bases at J, with 10 bases between. The CDR3 is 12 residues long. CDR1 is MDHEN, CDR2 SYDVKM, per germline. The CDR3 DNA follows: TGTGCCAGCAGTACCATCCCGGACATTCAGTACTTC. Protein product: CASSTIPDIQYF.

The chain employs TRBV19 and TRBJ1-5, with 7 bases identical to TRBD1. V was clipped by 1 base and J by 6 bases; unmatched bases: 6. Per germline, CDR1 LNHDA and CDR2 SQIVND (reference sequence). CDR3 length: 15 amino acids. Written as DNA, the CDR3 is TGTGCCAGTAGTATAGCCGACAGGGAGGGTCAGCCCCAGCATTTT. Its protein product is CASSIADREGQPQHF.

V gene TRBV18 combines with J gene TRBJ2-3; 7 bases match TRBD1. CDR3 length: 15 amino acids. With 0 bases clipped from V and 3 bases from J, the junction kept 3 bases outside the gene matches. Per the germline V gene, CDR1 is KGHSH and CDR2 is LQKENI. For the CDR3, the DNA is TGTGCCAGCTCACCACCGGGACAGAAAACAGATACGCAGTATTTT. It codes for CASSPPGQKTDTQYF.

This chain uses TRBV9 with TRBJ2-6; either TRBD1 or TRBD2 may supply D (6 bases each). V lost 0 bases and J 1 base, leaving 8 bases between the germline ends. Germline lookup yields CDR1 SGDLS and CDR2 YYNGEE. The CDR3 is made up of 16 amino acids. The CDR3 protein is CASSVEGGSGANVLTF. The CDR3 DNA sequence: TGTGCCAGCAGCGTAGAGGGGGGATCTGGGGCCAACGTCCTGACTTTC.

The J gene is TRBJ1-3, the V gene TRBV6-5; the D is unclear. The V and J ends lost 7 bases and 0 bases respectively, with 13 bases between them. Germline CDR1 is MNHEY and CDR2 is SVGAGI. The CDR3 totals 15 residues. CDR3: CASTKRWSSGNTIYF. Written as DNA, the CDR3 is TGTGCCAGCACCAAAAGGTGGAGCTCTGGAAACACCATATATTTT.

This clone has just one count. This chain uses TRBV11-2 with TRBJ1-1; 7 positions agree with TRBD1. Germline V gene data show CDR1 as SGHAT and CDR2 as FQNNGV. With 5 bases clipped from V and 3 bases from J, the junction kept 9 bases outside the gene matches. The CDR3 is 15 residues long. CDR3: CASSHRQGGDTEAFF. CDR3 coding DNA: TGTGCCAGCAGCCACCGACAGGGAGGGGACACTGAAGCTTTCTTT.

This chain joins TRBV4-1 and TRBJ1-3; D unresolved. Trimming took off 0 bases at V and 7 bases at J, with 10 bases between the two ends. This CDR3 spans 14 amino acids. Germline V lookup: CDR1 MGHRA, CDR2 YSYEKL. In DNA, the CDR3 is TGCGCCAGCAGCCAAGATCCCCAAAGGAACACCATATATTTT. Its translation: CASSQDPQRNTIYF.

This chain connects TRBV28 to TRBJ2-1; 11 bases are a match to TRBD1. The CDR3 runs 15 residues. CDR1 is MDHEN, CDR2 SYDVKM, per germline. V gave up 7 bases and J gave up 6 bases; unmatched junction bases: 8. CDR3 region: CASKLAGTGGNEQFF. CDR3 bases: TGTGCCAGCAAGCTTGCCGGGACAGGGGGCAATGAGCAGTTCTTC.

The chain uses TRBV6-5 and TRBJ2-7; D is perhaps TRBD2 (5 bases). The germline gives CDR1 MNHEY, CDR2 SVGAGI. The V end lost 0 bases, the J end lost 2 bases, and 14 bases lay between the germline ends. The CDR3 covers 16 residues. The CDR3 nucleotides read TGTGCCAGCAGTTACTCGGCGGGCGGCCTCCCCTACGAGCAGTACTTC. The encoded protein is CASSYSAGGLPYEQYF.

V usage is TRBV2 and J usage is TRBJ1-1; D remains unclear. Trimming stripped 4 bases from V and 1 base from J, with 10 bases between. This CDR3 contains 14 residues. Germline V CDR1 and CDR2: SNHLY, FYNNEI. CDR3 sequence reads: CASSARGRNTEAFF. In DNA, the CDR3 is TGTGCCAGCAGTGCGCGCGGCCGGAACACTGAAGCTTTCTTT.

The gene calls are TRBV29-1 and TRBJ2-5; D may be TRBD2 (5 bases). The CDR3 covers 11 residues. V was pared by 5 bases and J by 5 bases, with 9 bases between. The germline V gene encodes CDR1 SQVTM and CDR2 ANQGSEA. The CDR3 loop is CSVRGRETQYF. CDR3 nucleotide sequence: TGCAGCGTTAGAGGGCGGGAGACCCAGTACTTC.

The chain carries TRBV7-2 and TRBJ1-6; 7 bases line up with TRBD1. This CDR3 has 15 residues. Looked up from germline, CDR1 is SGHTA and CDR2 is FQGNSA. V dropped 4 bases and J dropped 8; count of bases not matched to a gene: 8. As DNA, the CDR3 is TGTGCCAGCAGCTCCAATGGACAGGTCCATTCACCCCTCCACTTT. As protein: CASSSNGQVHSPLHF. The entire variable domain, with the rest obtained from reference TRBV7-2 and TRBJ1-6, is as follows: GAGVSQSPSNKVTEKGKDVELRCDPISGHTALYWYRQSLGQGLEFLIYFQGNSAPDKSGLPSDRFSAERTGGSVSTLTIQRTQQEDSAVYLCASSSNGQVHSPLHFGNGTRLTVT.

The rearrangement uses TRBV6-1 and TRBJ2-1, with D possibly called TRBD1 or TRBD2 (5 bases each). The CDR3 runs 14 residues. CDR1 MNHNS and CDR2 SASEGT come from the germline V gene. Trimming removed 6 bases from V and 3 bases from J, with 12 bases in between. CDR3: CASRFWGNYNEQFF. The CDR3 DNA reads as TGTGCCAGCAGATTCTGGGGGAACTACAATGAGCAGTTCTTC.

The chain combines TRBV7-9 with TRBJ1-5; tentative D call: TRBD1 (5 bases). With 1 base removed from V and 0 bases from J, the gap between germline ends came to 16 bases. Looked up from germline, CDR1 is SEHNR and CDR2 is FQNEAQ (reference sequence). The CDR3 length is 18 residues. In nucleotides, the CDR3 is TGTGCCAGCAGCTTAGTGGGACCGATAGGATTTAGCAATCAGCCCCAGCATTTT. It yields the protein CASSLVGPIGFSNQPQHF.

V is TRBV5-3 and J is TRBJ1-2, with TRBD1 matching over 9 bases. TRBV5-3 is identified as an open reading frame with a role that is uncertain. V lost 8 bases, J lost 8 bases, and 13 bases stayed unmatched. The CDR3 totals 14 residues. CDR3 sequence (DNA): TGTGCCAGTCCAACCCGGGACAGGGAGTTCGGCTACACCTTC. Residues: CASPTRDREFGYTF.

The chain's CDR3 is CASSYGGLTYEQYF. As DNA, the CDR3 is TGTGCCAGCAGTTACGGTGGGCTAACCTACGAGCAGTACTTC. This rearrangement joins TRBV6-5 to TRBJ2-7, with D unresolved. The CDR3 consists of 14 residues. CDR1 MNHEY and CDR2 SVGAGI come from the germline V gene. V shed 2 bases and J shed 2 bases, with 10 bases lying between them.

This chain uses TRBV28 with TRBJ2-5, with D maybe TRBD1 (5 bases). Germline CDR1 is MDHEN and CDR2 is SYDVKM. The CDR3 sequence is 16 residues long. Trimming removed 2 bases from V and 4 bases from J, with 17 bases in between. The CDR3 sequence is CASSLGWQGGRETQYF. In DNA form, the CDR3 reads TGTGCCAGCAGTTTAGGGTGGCAGGGTGGCCGAGAGACCCAGTACTTC.